Listed here are 4 T cell receptor beta chains from one sample, sequenced in a study of T cells in Graves' hyperthyroidism and ophthalmopathy. From RNA transcripts, TCR beta CDR3 regions were amplified. Primed by the HTBI set, a first-round RT-PCR was run on the TCR CDR3. Using its own MiXCR run on the multiplex PCR reads, TCRdb lists one record per CDR3 protein. The sample records more than 350,000 distinct CDR3 sequences, about 15% being singletons. Specimen: blood. These TCRs come from a woman aged 55 to 70 with Graves' ophthalmopathy.

The table lists this clonotype with many counts. This chain links TRBV24-1 with TRBJ2-5; no reliable D call. The ends were cut back, 5 bases at V and 2 bases at J, with 5 bases in the middle. This CDR3 is built from 12 residues. Germline V gene data show CDR1 as KGHDR and CDR2 as SFDVKD. In nucleotides, the CDR3 is TGTGCCACCAGTGCCGATCAAGAGACCCAGTACTTC. Translation: CATSADQETQYF.

This chain joins TRBV7-9 and TRBJ1-3; D is ambiguous. The CDR3 loop spans 14 amino acids. Trimming took 8 bases from V and 0 from J, leaving 11 bases between them. CDR1 and CDR2 (germline): SEHNR, FQNEAQ (reference sequence). CDR3 DNA sequence: TGTGCCAGCCTCCTCCTTAACTCTGGAAACACCATATATTTT. Its protein is CASLLLNSGNTIYF.

This clonotype was seen a few times. The chain has TRBV2 and TRBJ2-2; TRBD1 might be the D (6 bases). CDR3 size: 14 residues. Trimming shortened V by 2 bases and J by 4 bases, and 8 bases separated the two germline ends. Germline CDR1 reads SNHLY; CDR2 reads FYNNEI. Here the CDR3 reads CASSERGSTGELFF. In DNA, the CDR3 is TGTGCCAGCAGTGAAAGGGGGAGCACCGGGGAGCTGTTTTTT. Full variable domain (remainder filled in from reference TRBV2 and TRBJ2-2): EPEVTQTPSHQVTQMGQEVILRCVPISNHLYFYWYRQILGQKVEFLVSFYNNEISEKSEIFDDQFSVERPDGSNFTLKIRSTKLEDSAMYFCASSERGSTGELFFGEGSRLTVL.

This clonotype was seen ten or more times. The chain uses TRBV6-5 and TRBJ2-1, with D unresolved. The CDR3 contains 14 residues. Trimming pared 0 bases from V and 6 bases from J, leaving 9 bases between. Germline CDR1 and CDR2: MNHEY and SVGAGI. In DNA form, the CDR3 reads TGTGCCAGCAGTTACTCCCCGTACACCAATGAGCAGTTCTTC. It is translated as CASSYSPYTNEQFF.